This T cell receptor beta chain was identified during a study of regulatory T cells in long-lasting Graves disease. This clonotype was seen many times. CDR3 length: 18 amino acids. J lost 2 bases, V lost 2 bases, and 7 bases had no gene match. Germline lookup yields CDR1 SGHVS and CDR2 FQNEAQ. The TCR beta library used iRepertoire HTBI primers with Arm-PCR amplification of CDR3. In TCRdb, the multiplex PCR reads were re-called with MiXCR into one record per CDR3 protein. The data hold 390,000 or so distinct CDR3 sequences, with 12% observed a single time. Documented time point: newly diagnosed GD, antithyroid drugs for less than 3 months. PBMC-extracted RNA yielded the TCR library. The same data also contributed to another study, on T cells in Graves' hyperthyroidism and ophthalmopathy. Per that study: The diagnoses drew upon clinical symptoms, serum thyroxine and TRAb, thyroid ultrasound and orbital computed tomography.

The V and J genes are TRBV7-8 and TRBJ2-1, with 12 bases aligning to TRBD2. The TCR comes from a woman aged 18-29 years with Graves disease. This sample comprised peripheral blood mononuclear cells (PBMCs), obtained at new diagnosis, from a patient treated with antithyroid drugs. The DNA of the CDR3 is TGTGCCAGCAGCTTATGGCAGACTAGCGGGGGTACCTACAATGAGCAGTTCTTC. This encodes CASSLWQTSGGTYNEQFF. The whole variable domain, remainder taken from reference TRBV7-8 and TRBJ2-1, is GAGVSQSPRYKVAKRGQDVALRCDPISGHVSLFWYQQALGQGPEFLTYFQNEAQLDKSGLPSDRFFAERPEGSVSTLKIQRTQQEDSAVYLCASSLWQTSGGTYNEQFFGPGTRLTVL.